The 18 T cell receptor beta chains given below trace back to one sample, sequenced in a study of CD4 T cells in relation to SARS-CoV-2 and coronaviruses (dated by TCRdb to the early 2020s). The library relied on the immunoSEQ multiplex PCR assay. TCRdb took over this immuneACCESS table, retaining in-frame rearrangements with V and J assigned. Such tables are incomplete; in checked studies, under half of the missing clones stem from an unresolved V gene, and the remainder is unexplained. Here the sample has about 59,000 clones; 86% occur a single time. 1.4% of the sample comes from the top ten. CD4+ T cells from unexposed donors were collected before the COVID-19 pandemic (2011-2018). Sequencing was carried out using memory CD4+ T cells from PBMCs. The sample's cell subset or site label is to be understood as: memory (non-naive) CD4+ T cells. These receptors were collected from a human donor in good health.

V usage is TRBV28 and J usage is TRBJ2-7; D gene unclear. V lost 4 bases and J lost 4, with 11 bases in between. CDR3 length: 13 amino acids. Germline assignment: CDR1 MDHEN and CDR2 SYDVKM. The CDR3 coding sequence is TGTGCCAGCAGTTCTGGTGTGCGGTACGAGCAGTACTTC. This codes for CASSSGVRYEQYF.

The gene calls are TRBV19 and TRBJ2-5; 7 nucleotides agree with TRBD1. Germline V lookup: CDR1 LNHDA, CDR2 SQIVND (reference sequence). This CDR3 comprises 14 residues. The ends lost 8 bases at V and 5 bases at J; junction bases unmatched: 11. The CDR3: CASGGQTLRETQYF. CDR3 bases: TGTGCCAGTGGGGGACAGACACTACGGGAGACCCAGTACTTC.

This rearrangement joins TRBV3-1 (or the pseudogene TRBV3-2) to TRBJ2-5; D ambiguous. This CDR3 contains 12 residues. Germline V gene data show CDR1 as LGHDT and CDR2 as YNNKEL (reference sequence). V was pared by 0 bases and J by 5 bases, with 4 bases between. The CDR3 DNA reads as TGTGCCAGCAGCCAAGAATTGGAGACCCAGTACTTC. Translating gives CASSQELETQYF.

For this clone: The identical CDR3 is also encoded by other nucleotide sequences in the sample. Here the CDR3 reads CATSRDRGYEQYF. The CDR3 nucleotides read TGTGCCACCAGCAGAGATCGGGGCTACGAGCAGTACTTC. The genes are TRBV15 and TRBJ2-7, with D maybe TRBD2 (5 bases). The V end was cut by 0 bases, the J end by 3 bases, with 6 bases between. Germline loops: CDR1 LNHNV, CDR2 YYDKDF (reference sequence). The CDR3 loop spans 13 amino acids.

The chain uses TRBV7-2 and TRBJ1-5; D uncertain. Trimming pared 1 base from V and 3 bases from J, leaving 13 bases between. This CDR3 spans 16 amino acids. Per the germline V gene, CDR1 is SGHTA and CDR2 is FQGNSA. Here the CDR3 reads CASSLGSRAANQPQHF. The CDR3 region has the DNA TGTGCCAGCAGCTTAGGGTCAAGGGCAGCCAATCAGCCCCAGCATTTT.

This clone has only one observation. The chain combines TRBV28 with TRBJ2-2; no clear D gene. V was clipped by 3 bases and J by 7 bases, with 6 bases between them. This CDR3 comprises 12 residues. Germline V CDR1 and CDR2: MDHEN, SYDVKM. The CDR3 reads CASSLRSGELFF. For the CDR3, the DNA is TGTGCCAGCAGTTTGAGGAGCGGGGAGCTGTTTTTT. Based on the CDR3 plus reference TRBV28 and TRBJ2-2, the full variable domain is DVKVTQSSRYLVKRTGEKVFLECVQDMDHENMFWYRQDPGLGLRLIYFSYDVKMKEKGDIPEGYSVSREKKERFSLILESASTNQTSMYLCASSLRSGELFFGEGSRLTVL.

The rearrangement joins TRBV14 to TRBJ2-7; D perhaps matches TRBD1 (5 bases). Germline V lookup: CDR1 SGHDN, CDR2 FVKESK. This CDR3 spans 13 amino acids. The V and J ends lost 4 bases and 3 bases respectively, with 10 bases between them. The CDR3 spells CASSLRVGYEQYF. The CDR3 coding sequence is TGTGCCAGCAGCCTCAGGGTGGGCTACGAGCAGTACTTC.

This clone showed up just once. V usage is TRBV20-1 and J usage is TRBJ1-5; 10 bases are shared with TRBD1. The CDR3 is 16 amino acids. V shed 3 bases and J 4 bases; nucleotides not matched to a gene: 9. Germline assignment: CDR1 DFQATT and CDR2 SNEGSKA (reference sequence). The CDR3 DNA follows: TGCAGTGCTAGTTACGCCGGGACAGGGGCGAATCAGCCCCAGCATTTT. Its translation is CSASYAGTGANQPQHF.

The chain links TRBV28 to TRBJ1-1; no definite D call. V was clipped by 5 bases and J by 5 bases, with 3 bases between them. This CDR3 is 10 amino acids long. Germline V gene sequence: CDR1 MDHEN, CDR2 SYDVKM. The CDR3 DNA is TGTGCCAGCAGTCTAACTGAAGCTTTCTTT. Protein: CASSLTEAFF. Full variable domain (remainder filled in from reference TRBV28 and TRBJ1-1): DVKVTQSSRYLVKRTGEKVFLECVQDMDHENMFWYRQDPGLGLRLIYFSYDVKMKEKGDIPEGYSVSREKKERFSLILESASTNQTSMYLCASSLTEAFFGQGTRLTVV.

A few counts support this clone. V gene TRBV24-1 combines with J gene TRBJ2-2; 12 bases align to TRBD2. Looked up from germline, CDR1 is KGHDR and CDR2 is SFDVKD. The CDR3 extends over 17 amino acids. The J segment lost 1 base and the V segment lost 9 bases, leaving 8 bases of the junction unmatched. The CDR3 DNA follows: TGTGCCACCCGGGACAGGGGACTAGCGGGGAACACCGGGGAGCTGTTTTTT. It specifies CATRDRGLAGNTGELFF.

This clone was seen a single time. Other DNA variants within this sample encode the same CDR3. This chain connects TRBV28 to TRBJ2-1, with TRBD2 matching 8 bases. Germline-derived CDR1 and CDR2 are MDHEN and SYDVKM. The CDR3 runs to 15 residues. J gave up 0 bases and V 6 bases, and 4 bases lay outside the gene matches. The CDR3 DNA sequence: TGTGCCAGCAGGGGGAGCGGGAGCTCCTACAATGAGCAGTTCTTC. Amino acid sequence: CASRGSGSSYNEQFF.

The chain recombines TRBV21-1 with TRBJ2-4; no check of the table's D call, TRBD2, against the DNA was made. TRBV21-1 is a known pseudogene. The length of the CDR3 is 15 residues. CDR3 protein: CASSTPSAAKNIQYF. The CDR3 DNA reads TGTGCCAGCAGCACCCCATCAGCGGCCAAAAACATTCAGTACTTC.

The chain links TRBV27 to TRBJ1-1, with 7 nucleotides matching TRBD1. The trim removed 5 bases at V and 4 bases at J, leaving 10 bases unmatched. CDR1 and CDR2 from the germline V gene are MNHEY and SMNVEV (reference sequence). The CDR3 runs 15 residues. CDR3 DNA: TGTGCCAGCAGTACCACGCAGGGGGAGAGCACTGAAGCTTTCTTT. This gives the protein CASSTTQGESTEAFF.

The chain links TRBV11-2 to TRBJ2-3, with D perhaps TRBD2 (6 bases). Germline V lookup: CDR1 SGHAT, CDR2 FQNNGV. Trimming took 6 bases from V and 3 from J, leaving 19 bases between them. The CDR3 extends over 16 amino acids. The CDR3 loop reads CASRPTRAGLTDTQYF. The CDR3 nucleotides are TGTGCCAGCAGGCCAACTCGGGCGGGATTAACAGATACGCAGTATTTT.

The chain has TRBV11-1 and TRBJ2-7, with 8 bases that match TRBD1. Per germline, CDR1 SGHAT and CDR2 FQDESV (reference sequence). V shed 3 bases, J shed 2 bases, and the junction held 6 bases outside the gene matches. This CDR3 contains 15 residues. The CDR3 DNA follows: TGTGCCAGCAGCTTGGACAGGGTGTCAACCTACGAGCAGTACTTC. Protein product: CASSLDRVSTYEQYF.

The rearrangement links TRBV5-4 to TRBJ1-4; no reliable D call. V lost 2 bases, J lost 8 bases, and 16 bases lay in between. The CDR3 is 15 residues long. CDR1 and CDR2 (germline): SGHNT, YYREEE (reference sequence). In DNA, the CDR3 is TGTGCCAGCAGCTTTGCTGACACCGGCGGAGAAAAACTGTTTTTT. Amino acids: CASSFADTGGEKLFF.

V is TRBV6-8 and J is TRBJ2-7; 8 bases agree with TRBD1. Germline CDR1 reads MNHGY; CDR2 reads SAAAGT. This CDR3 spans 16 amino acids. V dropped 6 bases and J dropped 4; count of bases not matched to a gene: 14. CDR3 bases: TGTGCCAGCAGACACTACTGCATCAGGGGGCCTTACGAGCAGTACTTC. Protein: CASRHYCIRGPYEQYF.

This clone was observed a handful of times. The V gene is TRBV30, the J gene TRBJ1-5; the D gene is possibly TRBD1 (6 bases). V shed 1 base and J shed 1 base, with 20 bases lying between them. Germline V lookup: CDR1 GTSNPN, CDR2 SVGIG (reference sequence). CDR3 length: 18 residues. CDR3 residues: CAWSASLRGGGSNQPQHF. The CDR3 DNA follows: TGTGCCTGGAGTGCCTCCCTAAGAGGGGGTGGGAGCAATCAGCCCCAGCATTTT.